This T cell receptor (beta chain) came from a study of cytomegalovirus exposure and HLA in healthy donors. Sequencing used immunoSEQ multiplex PCR; TCRdb keeps in-frame clones, though not all of them. The profile shows a few hundred thousand clones, 88% of them singletons. Germline CDR1 is WSHSY and CDR2 is SAAADI. V dropped 2 bases and J dropped 6; count of bases not matched to a gene: 12. This CDR3 region has 16 residues. The sequence derives from a woman aged 18-30 years in good health and CMV-seronegative. The V and J genes are TRBV10-2 and TRBJ2-7; 8 nucleotides line up with TRBD2. Sequences were obtained from PBMCs. The CDR3 sequence is CASSERESGRGLEQYF. In nucleotides, the CDR3 is TGCGCCAGCAGTGAGAGGGAGAGCGGGAGAGGCCTCGAGCAGTACTTC.